The present entry profiles one TCR beta chain with its context. Its antigen target is currently unknown. Per-base qualities were not stored, and no clone one base away is much larger. The treatment or condition label corresponds to: 19 received Ad26.COV2.S at low or high dose, single or two shots; about 5 received placebo; per-sample allocation not given. For vaccine and placebo recipients, the sequenced repertoires came from samples collected on day 63 after the first injection. Between 29 July and 7 August 2020, Cohort 1b enrolled about 27 adults aged 18-55 years at one site in Boston, USA. Ad26.COV2.S was a replication-incompetent adenovirus type 26 vector that expressed a prefusion-stabilized SARS-CoV-2 spike protein derived from the original Wuhan strain. V has 3 bases trimmed and J has 8 bases trimmed; junction bases matching no gene number 3. Measured from the cysteine to the phenylalanine, the CDR3 is 15 residues long. Kept here is only the CDR3 DNA, which spans 45 bases and is read in frame from base 1. Via the germline V gene (reference sequence), CDR1 is LGHDT and CDR2 YNNKEL.

The immunoSEQ Assay was used to sequence TCRbeta CDR3 regions. After extraction, genomic DNA underwent amplification by bias-controlled multiplex PCR, followed by high-throughput sequencing. Regarding the original processing steps: To quantify the absolute abundance of every unique TCRbeta CDR3 region, sequences were collapsed and filtered. T cell fraction was estimated by normalizing TCRbeta template counts to usable DNA, with usable DNA measured through amplification of reference genes found in all nucleated cells. Repertoire TCRs were annotated as SARS-CoV-2-specific by exact matching of V gene, CDR3 amino acid sequence and J gene to a known reactive TCR set. MIRA supplied the reference SARS-CoV-2 TCR set, which was filtered for enrichment in COVID-19-positive ImmuneCODE repertoires so that public or cross-reactive TCRs were removed. Using the MIRA antigens, annotated TCRs were further analysed by specific ORF or by position within an ORF. Breadth was defined as the number of annotated unique rearrangements divided by the total number of unique productive rearrangements, and depth was defined as the summed frequency of the annotated unique rearrangements. Group comparisons of TCR breadth used two-sided Wilcoxon rank-sum tests. The source is immuneACCESS, and TCRdb retained only in-frame sequences with V and J called. Part of the clones is not carried over; for the studies checked, unresolved V genes explain less than half of this, and the remainder is unexplained. D and trimming were read from the DNA, whereas the V and J calls and clone size are those reported in that table. Present in this sample are approximately 340,000 clones, approximately 85% of which were seen just once. Together, the top ten hold 3% to 4% of the sample.

This record comes from a study of Ad26.COV2.S vaccination and SARS-CoV-2 variants listed by TCRdb under 2021. Study-wide context: Vaccine-arm donors came from COV1001, a multicentre, randomized, double-blind, placebo-controlled phase I-IIa trial of Ad26.COV2.S in healthy adults. Trial participants were randomized into five groups of five: low-dose or high-dose Ad26.COV2.S given once or twice, or placebo on both occasions. TCRbeta repertoire sequencing served as the tool for gauging how specific and how broad the SARS-CoV-2-reactive T cell receptors were following Ad26.COV2.S vaccination. Ad26.COV2.S was administered intramuscularly at 5 x 10^10 or 1 x 10^11 viral particles, either as a single shot or as two shots given 56 days apart. Throughout the experiments and outcome assessment, investigators stayed blinded to trial group allocation. A total of approximately 30 samples were included in the TCR-sequenced set, comprising around 19 Ad26.COV2.S vaccine recipients, 5 placebo recipients and 8 SARS-CoV-2 convalescent individuals. Here is what the overall study found, with its caveats: After vaccination, substantial breadth of spike-specific CD8+ and CD4+ T cell responses was reported. According to the authors, total T cell responses may have been underestimated by the TCR breadth and depth analyses. Vaccine and placebo recipients had comparable non-spike TCR breadth, which fits with the vaccine containing only spike. The study lacked the statistical power to compare responses across vaccine doses or regimens. Compared with placebo recipients, Ad26.COV2.S recipients showed higher spike-specific TCR breadth (P = 0.0014).

The chain couples TRBV3-1 (or the pseudogene TRBV3-2) to TRBJ2-1; 14 central nucleotides agree with TRBD2. The sample here was peripheral blood, taken in a trial of Ad26.COV2.S vaccine versus placebo. This clonotype was obtained from a person aged 18-65 years who received the Ad26.COV2.S COVID-19 vaccine or a placebo. CDR3 region: CASSQGLAGVYEQFF. The DNA sequence is TGTGCCAGCAGCCAGGGACTAGCGGGGGTTTATGAGCAGTTCTTC.